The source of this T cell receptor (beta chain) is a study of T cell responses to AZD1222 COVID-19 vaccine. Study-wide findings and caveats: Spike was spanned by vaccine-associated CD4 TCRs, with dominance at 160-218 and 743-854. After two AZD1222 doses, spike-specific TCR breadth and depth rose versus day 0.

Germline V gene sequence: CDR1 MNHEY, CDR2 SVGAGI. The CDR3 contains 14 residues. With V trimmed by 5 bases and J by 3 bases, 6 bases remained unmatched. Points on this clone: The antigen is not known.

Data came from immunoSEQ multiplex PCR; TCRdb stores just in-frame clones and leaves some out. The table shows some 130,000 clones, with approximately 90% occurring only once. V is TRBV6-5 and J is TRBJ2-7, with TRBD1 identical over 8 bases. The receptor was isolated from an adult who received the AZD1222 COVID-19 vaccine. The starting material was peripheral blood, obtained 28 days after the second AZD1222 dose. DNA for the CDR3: TGTGCCAGCAGTCGGGACAGGATAAGCTACGAGCAGTACTTC. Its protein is CASSRDRISYEQYF.